This T cell receptor (beta chain) stems from a study of shared clonotypes between healthy human individuals. Whole-study findings and limits: Approximately 5.3% was the fraction of naive CD4 clonotypes found shared across several donors.

Germline V lookup: CDR1 MDHEN, CDR2 SYDVKM. The CDR3 length is 13 residues. The V and J ends lost 6 bases and 8 bases respectively, with 16 bases between them. Donors comprised healthy HIV-negative adults lacking recent acute infections or vaccinations. The study separated CD4+ cells into CD45RA+ naive and CD45RA-negative memory subsets. Turning to this clone: Its matching antigen is unknown.

Genomic DNA belonging to each subset was distributed in equal measure over several immunoSEQ plates. The table came from immunoSEQ multiplex PCR; TCRdb's copy has only in-frame clones and leaves some out. The sample holds approximately 1.5 million clones; 95% to 99% are singletons and the top ten take roughly 0.4%. The chain has TRBV28 and TRBJ1-2; D perhaps matches TRBD1 (6 bases). The specimen was naive CD4+ T cells sorted from blood. The subset denotes: CD45RA+ positively selected. This sequence originates from a man in his thirties or forties in good health. CDR3 residues: CASSSTGLGGYTF. The DNA of the CDR3 is TGTGCCAGCAGCTCAACAGGGTTGGGGGGCTACACCTTC.